This T cell receptor beta chain was observed in a study of PD-L1 blockade in urothelial cancer. Study in general: Patients started atezolizumab in the mid-2010s, 1,200 mg intravenously every 3 weeks. Blood samples contained a median 141,255 T cells.

As regards this clone: An end of the junction does not agree with germline; a read error may underlie this.

Time point of the sample: pretreatment peripheral blood. Here immunoSEQ multiplex PCR was the method, and the copy in TCRdb shows in-frame clones only, minus some. Of approximately 52,000 clones listed, around 80% were seen once; the top ten hold roughly 4%. The sequencing used PBMCs, collected around atezolizumab (anti-PD-L1) treatment. This TCR came from a man in his 70s with urothelial cancer.

In nucleotides, the CDR3 is TGTGCTAGCAGCCCAACAGGGACGAACACCGGGGAGCTGTTTTTT. Translation: CASSPTGTNTGELFF. This rearrangement joins TRBV7-7 to TRBJ2-2, with D tentatively TRBD1 (6 bases). The CDR3 is made up of 15 amino acids. Germline V gene lookup returns CDR1 SSHAT and CDR2 FNYEAQ (reference sequence).